The clone carrying this T cell receptor (beta chain) came up many times. Documented time point: pre-sensitization, week 0. The treatment here: therapeutic diphenylcyclopropenone sensitization with weekly scalp DPC. Samples of blood were obtained prior to the application of each patch test. This sample was included in a study of human T cells and chemical hapten exposure. About the research overall: Minor volume differences among pooled libraries chiefly drove per-sample TCR yield variation.

TCRdb re-analysed the RACE reads in MiXCR, keeping a single row per CDR3 protein. Among 300,000 to 450,000 distinct CDR3 sequences listed, approximately 5% were seen once. The V gene lost 1 base and the J gene lost 2 bases, with 9 bases spanning the gap. The length of the CDR3 is 14 residues. This chain uses TRBV12-3 or TRBV12-4 with TRBJ2-7; no clear D. The material was whole blood, obtained in connection with sensitization to the hapten diphenylcyclopropenone (DPC). The source is a woman aged 50 to 60 with alopecia areata. Some clones in this sample may be carry-over from other donors' samples. CDR3 nucleotide sequence: TGTGCCAGCAGTTTAGACTCTTCGCCCTACGAGCAGTACTTC. Residues: CASSLDSSPYEQYF.